A single sample gave rise to the 26 T cell receptor beta chains below, sequenced in a study of T cells in Graves' hyperthyroidism and ophthalmopathy. Amplified TCR beta CDR3 regions came from RNA transcripts. A first-round RT-PCR of the TCR CDR3 used the HTBI primer set. TCRdb reprocessed the multiplex PCR reads with MiXCR, giving one entry per CDR3 protein. The sample includes roughly 250,000 distinct CDR3 sequences, roughly 22% of them seen just once. What was sequenced was blood. These receptor sequences come from a man aged 25 to 40 with Graves' ophthalmopathy.

This clonotype was seen more than once but under ten times. The chain is built from TRBV12-3 or TRBV12-4 and TRBJ2-4; 12 positions agree with TRBD2. This CDR3 contains 16 residues. The V gene end was trimmed by 1 base and the J gene end by 6 bases; junction bases not matched to a gene: 4. CDR3 nucleotide sequence: TGTGCCAGCAGTTTAGGGGGACTAGCGGGCAGAAACATTCAGTACTTC. Its translation: CASSLGGLAGRNIQYF.

This clonotype was counted ten times or more. This chain joins TRBV4-2 and TRBJ2-7; 7 nucleotides line up with TRBD2. The CDR3 totals 14 residues. The ends lost 0 bases at V and 3 bases at J; junction bases unmatched: 2. Germline V gene data show CDR1 as LGHNA and CDR2 as YNFKEQ. CDR3 nucleotides: TGTGCCAGCAGCCAAGAAGGACTAGACTACGAGCAGTACTTC. It is translated as CASSQEGLDYEQYF.

At least ten counts were recorded for this clonotype. V gene TRBV11-1 combines with J gene TRBJ2-3; 13 bases are a match to TRBD2. The CDR3 is 16 residues long. V trimming: 5 bases; J trimming: 3 bases; junction bases outside the gene matches: 5. The germline CDR1 and CDR2 sequences are SGHAT and FQDESV (reference sequence). The CDR3 sequence is CASSLGLAGVTDTQYF. The DNA of the CDR3 is TGTGCCAGCAGCCTCGGACTAGCGGGAGTAACAGATACGCAGTATTTT. Based on the CDR3 plus reference TRBV11-1 and TRBJ2-3, the full variable domain is EAEVAQSPRYKITEKSQAVAFWCDPISGHATLYWYRQILGQGPELLVQFQDESVVDDSQLPKDRFSAERLKGVDSTLKIQPAELGDSAMYLCASSLGLAGVTDTQYFGPGTRLTVL.

This clonotype appeared a few times. V and J are TRBV6-6 and TRBJ2-7, with D hard to call. The CDR3 has 15 residues. Trimming stripped 1 base from V and 8 bases from J, with 18 bases between. Germline V lookup: CDR1 MNHNY, CDR2 SVGAGI (reference sequence). The CDR3 bases are TGTGCCAGCAGTTACTACCCCGCCGGAAGAGGCCAGCAGTACTTC. It encodes CASSYYPAGRGQQYF.

This clonotype was detected only a few times. The chain employs TRBV10-3 and TRBJ2-1, with 8 bases fitting TRBD2. Looked up from germline, CDR1 is ENHRY and CDR2 is SYGVKD. This CDR3 spans 15 amino acids. V gave up 3 bases and J gave up 10 bases; unmatched junction bases: 11. CDR3 coding DNA: TGTGCCATCAGTGACTTGGGGTTGACTAGCGCGGAGCAGTTCTTC. The encoded protein is CAISDLGLTSAEQFF.

V usage is TRBV5-8 and J usage is TRBJ1-4; maybe TRBD1 (5 bases). The CDR3 extends over 17 amino acids. CDR1 and CDR2 from the germline V gene are SGHTS and YDEGEE. V lost 0 bases and J lost 3, with 15 bases in between. The CDR3 spells CASSLGQKWGSNEKLFF. The CDR3, as DNA: TGTGCCAGCAGCTTGGGACAGAAATGGGGGTCTAATGAAAAACTGTTTTTT.

This clonotype was observed a handful of times. The rearrangement links TRBV10-3 to TRBJ2-7, with 13 bases identical to TRBD2. Germline values: CDR1 ENHRY, CDR2 SYGVKD. The CDR3 runs to 15 residues. Trimming took 3 bases from V and 7 from J; bases not matched to a gene: 6. The CDR3 bases are TGTGCCATCAGTGACCCCGGGACTAGCGGGATGGAGCAGTACTTC. This codes for CAISDPGTSGMEQYF.

V gene TRBV11-1 combines with J gene TRBJ2-1; 11 nucleotides align to TRBD2. CDR1 and CDR2 (germline): SGHAT, FQDESV (reference sequence). Germline trimming cut 5 bases from V and 7 bases from J; bases unmatched to any gene: 7. The CDR3 loop spans 15 amino acids. The CDR3, as DNA: TGTGCCAGCAGCGTCCGAACTAGCGGGAGTAATGAGCAGTTCTTC. This codes for CASSVRTSGSNEQFF.

V gene TRBV6-1 combines with J gene TRBJ1-3; TRBD1 aligns across 8 bases. Per the germline V gene, CDR1 is MNHNS and CDR2 is SASEGT. The CDR3 is 15 residues long. V trimming: 7 bases; J trimming: 0 bases; junction bases outside the gene matches: 5. The CDR3 DNA reads TGTGCCAGCACCAGGACAGGGACCTCTGGAAACACCATATATTTT. The encoded protein is CASTRTGTSGNTIYF.

This clonotype has ten or more counts. This sequence joins TRBV18 and TRBJ1-1; unclear D gene. Germline loops: CDR1 KGHSH, CDR2 LQKENI. The CDR3 is 13 amino acids. V dropped 3 bases and J dropped 5 bases, with 10 bases sitting between them. The DNA of the CDR3 is TGTGCCAGCTCACCCCCACGGAGGACTGAAGCTTTCTTT. This codes for CASSPPRRTEAFF. Variable domain in full (rest from reference TRBV18 and TRBJ1-1): NAGVMQNPRHLVRRRGQEARLRCSPMKGHSHVYWYRQLPEEGLKFMVYLQKENIIDESGMPKERFSAEFPKEGPSILRIQQVVRGDSAAYFCASSPPRRTEAFFGQGTRLTVV.

The chain has TRBV29-1 and TRBJ2-5; D remains ambiguous. V lost 5 bases to trimming and J lost 2 bases, with 9 bases between them. The CDR3 runs to 12 residues. Germline V gene sequence: CDR1 SQVTM, CDR2 ANQGSEA. The CDR3 sequence: CSVLPGQETQYF. CDR3 nucleotides: TGCAGCGTTCTCCCTGGGCAAGAGACCCAGTACTTC.

The rearrangement joins TRBV20-1 to TRBJ2-7; TRBD1 aligns across 11 bases. This CDR3 spans 15 amino acids. The V and J ends lost 6 bases and 7 bases, in that order; junction bases with no gene match: 14. The germline CDR1 and CDR2 sequences are DFQATT and SNEGSKA (reference sequence). In DNA form, the CDR3 reads TGCAGTGCAAGCCTAGGGACAGGGGGAAGGATGGAGCAGTACTTC. Residues: CSASLGTGGRMEQYF.

In this sample, this clonotype turned up a few times. This rearrangement joins TRBV13 to TRBJ2-7; 10 bases are shared with TRBD1. The V gene's germline CDR1 is PRHDT and CDR2 FYEKMQ (reference sequence). Trimming took 5 bases from V and 3 from J; bases not matched to a gene: 7. The CDR3 has 15 residues. The CDR3 sequence: CASSPSGTGVYEQYF. The CDR3 DNA reads TGTGCCAGCAGCCCCTCCGGGACAGGGGTCTACGAGCAGTACTTC.

Ten or more counts support this clonotype. CDR3 bases: TGTGCCAGCAGGGGGGACAGGAACACTGAAGCTTTCTTT. Amino acid sequence: CASRGDRNTEAFF. This chain joins TRBV11-1 and TRBJ1-1, with 7 bases matching TRBD1. Trimming at V came to 6 bases and at J to 1 base, leaving 2 bases not matched to a gene. This CDR3 spans 13 amino acids. CDR1 and CDR2 (germline): SGHAT, FQDESV (reference sequence).

This clonotype has a count of ten or more. The chain has TRBV20-1 and TRBJ2-3, with D hard to call. The CDR3 consists of 12 residues. Germline V gene data show CDR1 as DFQATT and CDR2 as SNEGSKA (reference sequence). Trimming took off 0 bases at V and 6 bases at J, with 7 bases between the two ends. The CDR3 DNA reads TGCAGTGCTAGAGATCGGTCGGATACGCAGTATTTT. Residues: CSARDRSDTQYF.

This clonotype has more than one count but fewer than ten. The V and J genes are TRBV19 and TRBJ1-1; D is unclear. This CDR3 has 13 residues. Looked up from germline, CDR1 is LNHDA and CDR2 is SQIVND (reference sequence). Trimming removed 10 bases from V and 1 base from J, with 13 bases in between. The DNA for the CDR3 is TGTGCCACCGCAGCGGTGCCGAACACTGAAGCTTTCTTT. Protein sequence: CATAAVPNTEAFF.

This clonotype has a count of ten or more. The chain uses TRBV2 and TRBJ2-1, with TRBD2 matching 14 bases. Losses at the gene ends were 4 bases for V and 9 bases for J; bases not matched to a gene: 5. The V gene's germline CDR1 is SNHLY and CDR2 FYNNEI. This CDR3 has 15 amino acids. The CDR3 reads CASSGGLAGVVEQFF. CDR3 DNA: TGTGCCAGCAGTGGGGGACTAGCGGGAGTTGTTGAGCAGTTCTTC.

At least ten counts were recorded for this clonotype. The chain uses TRBV11-2 and TRBJ2-5; D may be TRBD1 (6 bases). Germline V lookup: CDR1 SGHAT, CDR2 FQNNGV. The CDR3 totals 15 residues. The V and J ends lost 5 bases and 5 bases respectively, with 18 bases between them. The CDR3 loop reads CASSATQGRVETQYF. The CDR3 DNA reads as TGTGCCAGCAGCGCAACTCAGGGGCGAGTGGAGACCCAGTACTTC.

This rearrangement joins TRBV7-8 to TRBJ1-3; possibly TRBD1 for D (5 bases). Germline-derived CDR1 and CDR2 are SGHVS and FQNEAQ. The V end lost 2 bases, the J end lost 5 bases, and 13 bases lay between the germline ends. This CDR3 is built from 15 residues. CDR3 coding DNA: TGTGCCAGCAGCTTAACGCCAGGGAGGAGAAACACCATATATTTT. Amino acid sequence: CASSLTPGRRNTIYF.

This clonotype occurred a few times. CDR3 sequence: CASSEETDSYNEQFF. The CDR3 DNA is TGTGCCAGTAGCGAGGAGACAGACTCCTACAATGAGCAGTTCTTC. The chain couples TRBV19 to TRBJ2-1; tentative D call: TRBD1 (5 bases). Between the trimmed V and J ends, which lost 6 bases and 0 bases, there was a span of 12 bases. CDR3 length equals 15 residues. The germline V gene encodes CDR1 LNHDA and CDR2 SQIVND (reference sequence).

This clonotype was counted between two and nine times. This rearrangement joins TRBV12-3 or TRBV12-4 to TRBJ2-7; 8 nucleotides agree with TRBD1. CDR3 length equals 16 residues. Trimming took 5 bases from V and 5 from J; bases not matched to a gene: 14. The CDR3 reads CASSPKPGTGSHEQYF. The CDR3 DNA sequence: TGTGCCAGCAGTCCGAAACCCGGGACAGGTTCCCACGAGCAGTACTTC.

The table lists this clonotype with many counts. In DNA, the CDR3 is TGTGCCAGCAGTTACGAACCGCCCGTTGGCATGGGTTCACCCCTCCACTTT. This encodes CASSYEPPVGMGSPLHF. The rearrangement joins TRBV28 to TRBJ1-6, with D unresolved. Germline V CDR1 and CDR2: MDHEN, SYDVKM. V was cut by 4 bases and J by 9 bases, with 22 bases left in between. The CDR3 runs 17 residues.

This clonotype was seen more than once but under ten times. The chain is built from TRBV12-3 or TRBV12-4 and TRBJ2-7; either TRBD1 or TRBD2 may supply D (5 bases each). The CDR3 covers 14 residues. Trimming left V 7 bases short and J 2 bases short, with 15 bases between. The CDR3 sequence is CASTTWDRTYEQYF. The CDR3, as DNA: TGTGCCAGCACCACATGGGACCGCACCTACGAGCAGTACTTC.

This clonotype was found many times. The chain is built from TRBV2 and TRBJ2-3; 7 bases are shared with TRBD2. The V gene's germline CDR1 is SNHLY and CDR2 FYNNEI. With 5 bases clipped from V and 4 bases from J, the junction kept 6 bases outside the gene matches. The CDR3 is 14 residues long. This CDR3 reads CASSPRLASDTQYF. CDR3 bases: TGTGCCAGCAGTCCCCGACTAGCATCAGATACGCAGTATTTT.

For the CDR3, the DNA is TGTGCCAGCAGCACCGGACTAGCGGACCTTCTCTACGAGCAGTACTTC. It is translated as CASSTGLADLLYEQYF. The rearrangement joins TRBV5-6 to TRBJ2-7, with 10 nucleotides matching TRBD2. J lost 3 bases, V lost 4 bases, and 10 bases had no gene match. The CDR3 extends over 16 amino acids. Germline V gives CDR1 SGHDT, CDR2 YYEEEE. The full variable domain, completed using reference TRBV5-6 and TRBJ2-7, is DAGVTQSPTHLIKTRGQQVTLRCSPKSGHDTVSWYQQALGQGPQFIFQYYEEEERQRGNFPDRFSGHQFPNYSSELNVNALLLGDSALYLCASSTGLADLLYEQYFGPGTRLTVT.

The V gene is TRBV20-1, the J gene TRBJ2-4; no definite D call. The germline V gene has CDR1 DFQATT and CDR2 SNEGSKA (reference sequence). The germline V and J ends were trimmed by 2 bases and 0 bases, with 11 bases remaining between them. This CDR3 contains 15 residues. In nucleotides, the CDR3 is TGCAGTGCTAGACCTTGGGGAATAGCCAAAAACATTCAGTACTTC. Translation: CSARPWGIAKNIQYF.